These T cell receptor beta chains were read from a single sample in a study. TCRdb reprocessed the RT-PCR reads with MiXCR, giving one entry per CDR3 protein. The sample lists around 700,000 distinct CDR3 sequences, approximately 15% seen once, with roughly 3.9% in the top ten. Sample: memory CD4+ T cells from blood. The receptors stem from a female donor in good health, serving as a healthy control. Both conserved end residues are part of each CDR3. Fields, in order: D gene, clone size, J gene, V gene, CDR3 protein, CDR3 DNA. D genes are given only for firm matches. Not all rows give a size; the values are once, few, many and, for expanded clones, a class.

D: TRBD1; size: many; J: TRBJ1-1; V: TRBV5-1; CDR3: CASSLTGVTEAFF; DNA: TGCGCCAGCAGCTTGACAGGGGTCACTGAAGCTTTCTTT
D: NA; size: few; J: TRBJ1-3; V: TRBV5-1; CDR3: CASSLGQISGNTIYF; DNA: TGCGCCAGCAGCCTCGGACAGATATCTGGAAACACCATATATTTT
D: TRBD1; size: few; J: TRBJ2-2; V: TRBV12-3/TRBV12-4; CDR3: CASSSGTGRTGELFF; DNA: TGTGCCAGCAGTTCCGGGACAGGGAGGACCGGGGAGCTGTTTTTT
D: TRBD1; size: many; J: TRBJ2-5; V: TRBV7-2; CDR3: CASSSWTGGEETQYF; DNA: TGTGCCAGCAGCTCGTGGACAGGGGGCGAGGAGACCCAGTACTTC
D: NA; size: many; J: TRBJ2-1; V: TRBV5-5; CDR3: CASSLQRFSYNEQFF; DNA: TGTGCCAGCAGCTTGCAGCGATTCTCCTACAATGAGCAGTTCTTC
D: NA; size: once; J: TRBJ1-1; V: TRBV7-3; CDR3: CASSLMWGGGNTEAFF; DNA: TGTGCCAGCAGCTTAATGTGGGGGGGAGGGAACACTGAAGCTTTCTTT
D: TRBD1; size: few; J: TRBJ1-2; V: TRBV6-6; CDR3: CASSGAQGVISNYGYTF; DNA: TGTGCCAGCAGTGGCGCACAGGGGGTCATTTCTAACTATGGCTACACCTTC
D: NA; size: NA; J: TRBJ2-4; V: TRBV12-3/TRBV12-4; CDR3: CASSLRSGGDIQYF; DNA: TGTGCCAGCAGTTTAAGGTCCGGTGGAGACATTCAGTACTTC
D: NA; size: few; J: TRBJ2-1; V: TRBV20-1; CDR3: CSARDGREQFF; DNA: TGCAGTGCTAGAGATGGACGTGAGCAGTTCTTC
D: NA; size: many; J: TRBJ2-5; V: TRBV12-3/TRBV12-4; CDR3: CASSQSSVGETQYF; DNA: TGTGCCAGCAGTCAGAGTTCGGTCGGGGAGACCCAGTACTTC
D: NA; size: few; J: TRBJ2-1; V: TRBV11-3; CDR3: CASSHPNRGNEQFF; DNA: TGTGCCAGCAGCCATCCTAATAGGGGGAATGAGCAGTTCTTC
D: NA; size: many; J: TRBJ1-5; V: TRBV7-8; CDR3: CASSQTGWGSNQPQHF; DNA: TGTGCCAGCAGCCAGACAGGCTGGGGGAGCAATCAGCCCCAGCATTTT
D: TRBD1; size: few; J: TRBJ1-2; V: TRBV20-1; CDR3: CSATTTGGNYGYTF; DNA: TGCAGTGCTACCACGACAGGGGGTAACTATGGCTACACCTTC
D: NA; size: few; J: TRBJ1-1; V: TRBV12-5; CDR3: CASGSGTTEAFF; DNA: TGTGCTAGTGGTTCAGGGACCACTGAAGCTTTCTTT
D: TRBD1; size: NA; J: TRBJ1-1; V: TRBV12-3/TRBV12-4; CDR3: CASRPQGAVGEAFF; DNA: TGTGCCAGCAGACCACAGGGGGCGGTTGGTGAAGCTTTCTTT
D: TRBD2; size: NA; J: TRBJ2-1; V: TRBV28; CDR3: CASIPAIREGYEQFF; DNA: TGTGCCAGCATCCCGGCTATCCGGGAGGGCTATGAGCAGTTCTTC
D: TRBD1; size: NA; J: TRBJ1-1; V: TRBV2; CDR3: CASSARQGTAEAFF; DNA: TGTGCCAGCAGTGCCAGACAGGGGACCGCTGAAGCTTTCTTT
D: TRBD1; size: NA; J: TRBJ2-1; V: TRBV23-1; CDR3: CASSSGTGGGHEQFF; DNA: TGCGCCAGCAGTTCCGGGACAGGGGGAGGGCATGAGCAGTTCTTC
D: NA; size: few; J: TRBJ1-6; V: TRBV7-6; CDR3: CASSVGANSPLHF; DNA: TGTGCCAGCAGCGTCGGGGCGAATTCACCCCTCCACTTT
D: NA; size: NA; J: TRBJ2-7; V: TRBV7-7; CDR3: CASSQGVGGREVFYEQYF; DNA: TGTGCCAGCAGCCAGGGGGTTGGAGGGCGGGAAGTTTTCTACGAGCAGTACTTC
D: NA; size: once; J: TRBJ1-2; V: TRBV28; CDR3: CASRRSGYGYTF; DNA: TGTGCCAGCAGGAGGTCCGGCTATGGCTACACCTTC
D: NA; size: NA; J: TRBJ2-7; V: TRBV7-2; CDR3: CASSPPFGYEQYF; DNA: TGTGCCAGCAGCCCCCCCTTTGGTTACGAGCAGTACTTC
D: NA; size: many; J: TRBJ2-6; V: TRBV18; CDR3: CASSANVAGANVLTF; DNA: TGTGCCAGCTCAGCTAACGTAGCGGGGGCCAACGTCCTGACTTTC
D: NA; size: NA; J: TRBJ1-1; V: TRBV20-1; CDR3: CSPRRATEAFF; DNA: TGCAGTCCCAGGCGGGCCACTGAAGCTTTCTTT
D: NA; size: many; J: TRBJ1-1; V: TRBV20-1; CDR3: CSAPEIRGGTEAFF; DNA: TGCAGTGCTCCAGAGATCCGGGGGGGCACTGAAGCTTTCTTT
D: TRBD1; size: many; J: TRBJ2-7; V: TRBV5-8; CDR3: CASGMGQASYEQYF; DNA: TGTGCCAGCGGCATGGGACAGGCCTCCTACGAGCAGTACTTC
D: NA; size: few; J: TRBJ1-4; V: TRBV4-1; CDR3: CASSQDRGIGDKLFF; DNA: TGCGCCAGCAGCCAAGATAGGGGGATAGGAGACAAACTGTTTTTT
D: TRBD2; size: NA; J: TRBJ2-1; V: TRBV6-2/TRBV6-3; CDR3: CASSWTSGRTSYNEQFF; DNA: TGTGCCAGCAGTTGGACTAGCGGGAGAACATCCTACAATGAGCAGTTCTTC